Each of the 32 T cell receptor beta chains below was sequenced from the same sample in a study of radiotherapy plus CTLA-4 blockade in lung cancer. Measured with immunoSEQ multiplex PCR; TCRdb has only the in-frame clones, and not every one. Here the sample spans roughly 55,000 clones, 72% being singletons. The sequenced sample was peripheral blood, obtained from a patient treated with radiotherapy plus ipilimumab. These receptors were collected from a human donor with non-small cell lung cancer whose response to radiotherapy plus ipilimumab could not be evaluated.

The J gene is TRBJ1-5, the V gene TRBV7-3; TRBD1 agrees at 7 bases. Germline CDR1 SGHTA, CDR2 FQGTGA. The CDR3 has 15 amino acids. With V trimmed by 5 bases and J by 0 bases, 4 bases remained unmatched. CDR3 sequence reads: CASSPGGSSNQPQHF. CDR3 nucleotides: TGTGCCAGCAGCCCAGGGGGGAGTAGCAATCAGCCCCAGCATTTT.

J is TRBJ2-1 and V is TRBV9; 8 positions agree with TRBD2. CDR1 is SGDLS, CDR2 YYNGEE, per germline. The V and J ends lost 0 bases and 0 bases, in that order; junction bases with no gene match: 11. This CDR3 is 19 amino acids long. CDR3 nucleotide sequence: TGTGCCAGCAGCGTAGAACCCCTTAGCGGGGTAAGCTCCTACAATGAGCAGTTCTTC. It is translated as CASSVEPLSGVSSYNEQFF.

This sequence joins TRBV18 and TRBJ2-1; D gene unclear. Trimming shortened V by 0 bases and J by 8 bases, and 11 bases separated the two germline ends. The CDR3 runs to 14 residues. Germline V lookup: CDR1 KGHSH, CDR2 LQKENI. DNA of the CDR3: TGTGCCAGCTCACCACCGGCCGAATCCGATGAGCAGTTCTTC. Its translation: CASSPPAESDEQFF.

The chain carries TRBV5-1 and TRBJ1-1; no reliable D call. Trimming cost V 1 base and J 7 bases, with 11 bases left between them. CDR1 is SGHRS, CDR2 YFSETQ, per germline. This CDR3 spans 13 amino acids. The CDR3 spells CASSLQVSGEAFF. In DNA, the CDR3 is TGCGCCAGCAGCTTGCAGGTCAGCGGTGAAGCTTTCTTT.

Written as DNA, the CDR3 is TGTGCCAGCAGTTTAGGGGGGATAAAGTTTCGCTACACCTTC. Protein: CASSLGGIKFRYTF. The chain combines TRBV28 with TRBJ1-2, with D maybe TRBD1 (5 bases). Between the trimmed V and J ends, which lost 2 bases and 9 bases, there was a span of 16 bases. The V gene's germline CDR1 is MDHEN and CDR2 SYDVKM. The CDR3 is made up of 14 amino acids.

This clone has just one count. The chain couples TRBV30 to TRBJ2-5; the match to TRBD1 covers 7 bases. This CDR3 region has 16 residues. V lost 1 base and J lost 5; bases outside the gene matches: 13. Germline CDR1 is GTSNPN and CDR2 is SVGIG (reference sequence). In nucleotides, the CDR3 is TGTGCCTGGAGTGAGGGATGGCAGGGGGTAGGGGAGACCCAGTACTTC. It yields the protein CAWSEGWQGVGETQYF.

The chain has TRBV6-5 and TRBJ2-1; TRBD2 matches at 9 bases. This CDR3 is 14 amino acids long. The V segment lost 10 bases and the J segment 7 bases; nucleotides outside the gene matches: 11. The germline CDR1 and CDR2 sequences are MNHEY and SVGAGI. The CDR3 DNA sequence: TGTGCCATCGCGACTAGCGGAGCTCGGAATGAGCAGTTCTTC. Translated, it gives CAIATSGARNEQFF.

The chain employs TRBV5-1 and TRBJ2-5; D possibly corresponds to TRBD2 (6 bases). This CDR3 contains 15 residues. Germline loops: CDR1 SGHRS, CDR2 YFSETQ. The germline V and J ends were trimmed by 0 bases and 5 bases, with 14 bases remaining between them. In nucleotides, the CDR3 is TGCGCCAGCAGCTTGGCGTTGGAGGGGCAGGAGACCCAGTACTTC. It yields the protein CASSLALEGQETQYF.

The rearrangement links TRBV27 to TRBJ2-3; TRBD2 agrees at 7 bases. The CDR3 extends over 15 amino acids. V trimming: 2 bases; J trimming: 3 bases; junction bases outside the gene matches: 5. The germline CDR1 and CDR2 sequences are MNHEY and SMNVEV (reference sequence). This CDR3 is CASSLSGNPTDTQYF. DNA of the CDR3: TGTGCCAGCAGTTTAAGCGGGAACCCTACAGATACGCAGTATTTT.

CDR3 protein: CASSLARGVDQPQHF. The CDR3 DNA reads as TGTGCCAGCAGCTTGGCCAGGGGGGTCGATCAGCCCCAGCATTTT. The chain recombines TRBV5-8 with TRBJ1-5, with TRBD1 matching 7 bases. The CDR3 consists of 15 residues. The trim removed 0 bases at V and 5 bases at J, leaving 5 bases unmatched. Germline V gene sequence: CDR1 SGHTS, CDR2 YDEGEE.

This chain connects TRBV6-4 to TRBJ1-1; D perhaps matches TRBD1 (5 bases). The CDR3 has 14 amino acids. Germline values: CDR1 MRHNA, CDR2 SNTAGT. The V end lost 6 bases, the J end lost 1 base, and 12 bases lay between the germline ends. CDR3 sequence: CASRKDRQNTEAFF. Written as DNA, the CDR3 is TGTGCCAGCAGAAAAGACAGACAGAACACTGAAGCTTTCTTT.

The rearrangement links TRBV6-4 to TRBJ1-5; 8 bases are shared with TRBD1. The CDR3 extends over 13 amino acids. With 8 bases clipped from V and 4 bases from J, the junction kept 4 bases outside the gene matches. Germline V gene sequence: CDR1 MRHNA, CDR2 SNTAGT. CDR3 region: CASAQGENQPQHF. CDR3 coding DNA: TGTGCCAGCGCACAGGGGGAGAATCAGCCCCAGCATTTT.

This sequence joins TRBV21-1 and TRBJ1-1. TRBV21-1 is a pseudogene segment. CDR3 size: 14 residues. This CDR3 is CASSLEVGGTEAFF. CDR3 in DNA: TGTGCCAGCAGCCTAGAGGTGGGAGGGACTGAAGCTTTCTTT.

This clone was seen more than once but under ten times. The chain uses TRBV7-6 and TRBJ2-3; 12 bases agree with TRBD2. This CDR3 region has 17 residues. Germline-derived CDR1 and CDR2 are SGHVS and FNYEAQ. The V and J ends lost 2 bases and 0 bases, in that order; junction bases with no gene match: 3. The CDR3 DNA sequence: TGTGCCAGCAGCTTATTCCTAGCGGGAGGGAGCACAGATACGCAGTATTTT. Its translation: CASSLFLAGGSTDTQYF. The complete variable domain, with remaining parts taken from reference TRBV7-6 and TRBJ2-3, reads GAGVSQSPRYKVTKRGQDVALRCDPISGHVSLYWYRQALGQGPEFLTYFNYEAQQDKSGLPNDRFSAERPEGSISTLTIQRTEQRDSAMYRCASSLFLAGGSTDTQYFGPGTRLTVL.

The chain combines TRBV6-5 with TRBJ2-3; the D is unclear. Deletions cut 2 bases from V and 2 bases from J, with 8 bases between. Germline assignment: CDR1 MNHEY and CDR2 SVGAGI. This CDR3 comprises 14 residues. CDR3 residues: CASSYAAITDTQYF. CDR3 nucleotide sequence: TGTGCCAGCAGTTACGCGGCGATCACAGATACGCAGTATTTT.

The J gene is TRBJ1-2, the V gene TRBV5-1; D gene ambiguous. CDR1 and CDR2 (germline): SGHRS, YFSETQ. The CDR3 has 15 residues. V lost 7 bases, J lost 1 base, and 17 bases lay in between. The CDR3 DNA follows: TGCGCCAGCGTCCCGGATTGGGGAGTTAACTATGGCTACACCTTC. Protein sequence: CASVPDWGVNYGYTF.

DNA for the CDR3: TGTGCCAGCAGTTCCGGAGAGACCCAGTACTTC. Translating gives CASSSGETQYF. The chain uses TRBV7-9 and TRBJ2-5; no clear D. Trimming shortened V by 6 bases and J by 4 bases, and 6 bases separated the two germline ends. This CDR3 is built from 11 residues. Germline CDR1 is SEHNR and CDR2 is FQNEAQ (reference sequence).

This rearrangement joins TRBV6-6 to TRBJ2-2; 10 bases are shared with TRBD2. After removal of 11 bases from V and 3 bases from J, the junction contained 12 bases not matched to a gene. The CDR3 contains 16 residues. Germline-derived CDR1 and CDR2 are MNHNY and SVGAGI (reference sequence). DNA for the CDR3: TGTGCCGGTAGCGGGGGGCAGGAAGGGGACACCGGGGAGCTGTTTTTT. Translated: CAGSGGQEGDTGELFF.

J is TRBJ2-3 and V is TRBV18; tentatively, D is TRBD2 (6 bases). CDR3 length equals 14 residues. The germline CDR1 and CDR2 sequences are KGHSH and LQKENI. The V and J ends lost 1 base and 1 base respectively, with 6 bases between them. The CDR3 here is CASSPRGGTDTQYF. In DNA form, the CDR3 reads TGTGCCAGCTCACCACGGGGGGGCACAGATACGCAGTATTTT. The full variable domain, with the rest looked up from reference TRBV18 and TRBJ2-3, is NAGVMQNPRHLVRRRGQEARLRCSPMKGHSHVYWYRQLPEEGLKFMVYLQKENIIDESGMPKERFSAEFPKEGPSILRIQQVVRGDSAAYFCASSPRGGTDTQYFGPGTRLTVL.

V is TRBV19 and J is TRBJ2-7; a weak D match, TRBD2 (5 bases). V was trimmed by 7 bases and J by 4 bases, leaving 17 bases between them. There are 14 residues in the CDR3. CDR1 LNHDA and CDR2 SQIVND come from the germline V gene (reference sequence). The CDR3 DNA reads TGTGCCAGTACCCCCCGGACTTCTTCGTACGAGCAGTACTTC. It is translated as CASTPRTSSYEQYF.

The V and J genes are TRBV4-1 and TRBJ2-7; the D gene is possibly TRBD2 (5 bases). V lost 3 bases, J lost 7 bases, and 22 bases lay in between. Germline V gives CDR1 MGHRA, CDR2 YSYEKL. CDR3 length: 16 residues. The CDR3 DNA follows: TGCGCCAGCAGCCAGGGAGCGCACGGAGGTGGTTGGGAGCAGTACTTC. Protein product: CASSQGAHGGGWEQYF.

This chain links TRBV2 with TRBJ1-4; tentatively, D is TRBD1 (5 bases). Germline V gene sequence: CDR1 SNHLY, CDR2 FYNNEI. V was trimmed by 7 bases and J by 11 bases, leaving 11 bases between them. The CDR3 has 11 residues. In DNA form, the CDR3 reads TGTGCCAGCATCTTGGGGGGGAAACTGTTTTTT. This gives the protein CASILGGKLFF.

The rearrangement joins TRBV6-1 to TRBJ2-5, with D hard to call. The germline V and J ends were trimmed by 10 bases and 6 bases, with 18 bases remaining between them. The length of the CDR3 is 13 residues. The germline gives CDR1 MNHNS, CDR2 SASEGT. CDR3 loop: CAIKNPLGQTQYF. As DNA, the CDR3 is TGTGCCATCAAGAACCCGTTGGGCCAGACCCAGTACTTC.

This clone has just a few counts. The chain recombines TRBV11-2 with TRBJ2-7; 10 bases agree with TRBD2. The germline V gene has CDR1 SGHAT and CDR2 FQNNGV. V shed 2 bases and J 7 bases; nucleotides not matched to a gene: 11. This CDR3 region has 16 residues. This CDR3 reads CASSLQASGRAREQYF. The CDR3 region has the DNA TGTGCCAGCAGCTTACAGGCCAGCGGGAGGGCCCGGGAGCAGTACTTC.

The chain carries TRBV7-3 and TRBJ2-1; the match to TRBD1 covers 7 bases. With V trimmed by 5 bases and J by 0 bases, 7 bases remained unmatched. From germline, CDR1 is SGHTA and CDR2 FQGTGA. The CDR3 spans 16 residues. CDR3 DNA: TGTGCCAGCAGCCACAACCCAGGGGGCTCCTACAATGAGCAGTTCTTC. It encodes CASSHNPGGSYNEQFF.

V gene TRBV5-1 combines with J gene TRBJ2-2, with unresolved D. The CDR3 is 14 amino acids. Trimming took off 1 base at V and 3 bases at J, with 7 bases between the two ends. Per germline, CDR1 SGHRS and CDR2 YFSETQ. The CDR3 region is CASSLPVDTGELFF. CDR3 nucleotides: TGCGCCAGCAGCTTGCCGGTGGACACCGGGGAGCTGTTTTTT.

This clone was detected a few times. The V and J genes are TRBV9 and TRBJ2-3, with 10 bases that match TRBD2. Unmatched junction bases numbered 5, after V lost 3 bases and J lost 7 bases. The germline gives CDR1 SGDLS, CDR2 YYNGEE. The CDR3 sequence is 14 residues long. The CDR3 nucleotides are TGTGCCAGCAGCGAGATAGCGGGAGGACATACGCAGTATTTT. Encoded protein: CASSEIAGGHTQYF.

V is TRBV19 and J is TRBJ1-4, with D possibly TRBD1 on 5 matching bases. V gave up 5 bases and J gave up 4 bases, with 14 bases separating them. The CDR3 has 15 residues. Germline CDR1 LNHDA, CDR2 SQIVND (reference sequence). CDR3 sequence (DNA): TGTGCCAGTAGTGCCGGGATGGGGGGTAATGAAAAACTGTTTTTT. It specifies CASSAGMGGNEKLFF. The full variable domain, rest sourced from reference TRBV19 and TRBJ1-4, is DGGITQSPKYLFRKEGQNVTLSCEQNLNHDAMYWYRQDPGQGLRLIYYSQIVNDFQKGDIAEGYSVSREKKESFPLTVTSAQKNPTAFYLCASSAGMGGNEKLFFGSGTQLSVL.

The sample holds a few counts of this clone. The CDR3 loop reads CASSYPGQETQYF. The CDR3 DNA follows: TGTGCCAGCAGTTACCCCGGCCAAGAGACCCAGTACTTC. The V and J genes are TRBV6-6 and TRBJ2-5; D is unresolved. Germline CDR1 and CDR2: MNHNY and SVGAGI (reference sequence). The CDR3 loop spans 13 amino acids. V lost 2 bases, J lost 1 base, and 5 bases lay in between.

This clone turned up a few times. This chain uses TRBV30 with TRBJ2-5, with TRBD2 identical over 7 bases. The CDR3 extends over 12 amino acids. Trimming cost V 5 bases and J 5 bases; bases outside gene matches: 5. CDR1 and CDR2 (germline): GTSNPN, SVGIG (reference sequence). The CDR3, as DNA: TGTGCCTGGGTCCGGGGAGGGGAGACCCAGTACTTC. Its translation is CAWVRGGETQYF.

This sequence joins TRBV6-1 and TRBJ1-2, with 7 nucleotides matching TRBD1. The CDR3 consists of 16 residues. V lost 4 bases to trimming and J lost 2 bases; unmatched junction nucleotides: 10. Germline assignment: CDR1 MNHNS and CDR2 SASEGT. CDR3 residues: CASSAGESTGNYGYTF. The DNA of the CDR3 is TGTGCCAGCAGTGCCGGGGAGTCGACAGGGAACTATGGCTACACCTTC.

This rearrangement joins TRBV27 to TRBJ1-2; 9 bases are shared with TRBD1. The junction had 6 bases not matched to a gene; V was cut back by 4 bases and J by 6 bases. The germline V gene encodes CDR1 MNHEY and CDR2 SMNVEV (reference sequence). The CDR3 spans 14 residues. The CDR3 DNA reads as TGTGCCAGCAGTTCCCCGACAGGGGGTGATGGCTACACCTTC. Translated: CASSSPTGGDGYTF.